This paragraph covers one T cell receptor beta chain sequence. This clone was recorded once. This receptor's antigen is unknown. Per-base qualities were not stored, and no clone one base away is much larger. TCRbeta CDR3 regions were amplified from genomic DNA by means of the immunoSEQ Assay, a bias-controlled multiplex PCR. Concerning the study's data processing: Nucleated cell counts per sample were estimated from amplification of reference gene primers within the assay. To quantify the absolute abundance of each unique TCRbeta CDR3 rearrangement, sequence reads were collapsed and filtered. For each sample, productive Simpson clonality was calculated as the square root of Simpson's diversity index over productive rearrangements. TCRdb's version of the immuneACCESS table is confined to in-frame rearrangements and falls short of the full clone set. An unresolved V gene accounts for under half of the shortfall where checked; the remainder is of unknown origin. The V and J calls and clone size are taken from that table; D and trimming were inferred from the DNA. The sample includes hundreds of thousands of clones, with approximately 84% observed a single time. The top ten clones comprise about 3.5% of the sample.

This record belongs to a study of blood T cell repertoires in COVID-19 (dated by TCRdb to 2020 to 2021). A note on the overall study: Samples from collaborators originated in the United States, Italy and Spain and spanned both the acute and convalescent phases of COVID-19. Subjects who had been exposed to COVID-19, were actively infected with it, or had recovered from it provided the deeply sampled blood TCRbeta repertoires that made up the dataset. HLA class I and class II types, where available, came from metadata supplied by the sample provider rather than from assay-based typing. A de-identified subject ID, COVID-19 status, age in years and sex were almost always included in the sample metadata. The repertoires were made available in a free public database intended to serve as a resource for research on the immune response to SARS-CoV-2. The material from the prospective study consisted of cDNA or gDNA derived from T cells, B-cell-depleted T cells, or PBMCs. The samples were drawn from the first 160 participants of the ongoing ImmuneRACE study and from 1,200 or so subjects provided by 6 global collaborators. The study at large found these results: How much clinical and demographic metadata was included differed by source and by participant, and the metadata was provided uncurated.

Participants in the prospective study were aged 18 to 89 years, lived in about two dozen United States geographic areas, and enrolled through a virtual design. Cohort assignment in the prospective study relied on participant-reported clinical history from a screening survey and a study questionnaire. In the prospective study, whole blood, serum and a nasopharyngeal or oropharyngeal swab were collected from each participant by mobile phlebotomists. Prospective study participants could optionally give additional blood draws and questionnaires over an approximately two-month period. Before DNA extraction, blood samples from the prospective study were shipped at room temperature or frozen. The sequence derives from a woman between 40 and 55 years old with acute COVID-19. Sequencing used PBMCs or T cells enriched from blood (not recorded which).

The nucleotides are TGTGCCAGTATCCCCGCGGGGGGAGTCGGCGAGCAGTACTTC. Its amino acids are CASIPAGGVGEQYF. The receptor chain draws on TRBV19 and TRBJ2-7, and 8 bases in between align with TRBD2. The CDR3 contains 14 residues, cysteine and phenylalanine counted. Just CDR3 DNA is preserved here, 42 bases in frame from base 1. V ends up 7 bases short and J 6 bases short, with an unmatched junction base count of 11. From a lookup of the germline V gene (reference sequence), CDR1 and CDR2 are LNHDA and SQIVND.